This paragraph covers one TCR beta chain sequence. With 2 bases removed from V and 2 bases from J, the gap between germline ends came to 13 bases. Germline lookup yields CDR1 DFQATT and CDR2 SNEGSKA (reference sequence). The CDR3 loop spans 14 amino acids. The data were taken from a study of T cells after yellow fever vaccination. MiXCR, applied by TCRdb to the 5' RACE reads, yields one record per CDR3 protein. This table holds almost 600,000 distinct CDR3 sequences, approximately 13% found once. The chain has TRBV20-1 and TRBJ2-7; D ambiguous. The sequence derives from a man aged 25 to 40 who received the YFV17D yellow fever vaccine. Sequencing was performed on PBMCs, taken on the day of the yellow fever booster vaccination. In DNA, the CDR3 is TGCAGTGCTAGAAGTAACGGGCAACCCTACGAGCAGTACTTC. Translated, it gives CSARSNGQPYEQYF.